The rows below give T cell receptor beta chains drawn from one sample of a study of human T cells and chemical hapten exposure. Using its own MiXCR run on the RACE reads, TCRdb lists one record per CDR3 protein. The sample consists of over 100,000 distinct CDR3 sequences, more than 7.5% of them appearing once. The sample taken for sequencing was whole blood. Receptors were obtained from a male donor in good health. Some clones in this sample may be carry-over from other donors' samples. The CDR3 runs from the conserved cysteine through the conserved F or W. Each record gives: J gene, clone size, V gene, D gene, CDR3 protein, CDR3 DNA. D genes are given only for firm matches. Size values are once, few and many counts, or a class for expanded clones, and some rows have none.

j_gene: TRBJ2-7
abundance: many
v_gene: TRBV10-3
d_gene: TRBD1
CDR3aa: CAIAVPGQGLYEQYF
CDR3nt: TGTGCCATCGCAGTCCCAGGACAGGGACTGTACGAGCAGTACTTC

j_gene: TRBJ2-5
abundance: few
v_gene: TRBV11-1
d_gene: TRBD1
CDR3aa: CASSTPTGGVETQYF
CDR3nt: TGTGCCAGCAGCACCCCGACAGGGGGCGTGGAGACCCAGTACTTC

j_gene: TRBJ2-5
abundance: few
v_gene: TRBV5-1
d_gene: -
CDR3aa: CASSLGTLLQETQYF
CDR3nt: TGCGCCAGCAGCTTGGGGACTCTGCTCCAAGAGACCCAGTACTTC

j_gene: TRBJ2-1
abundance: -
v_gene: TRBV7-6
d_gene: TRBD2
CDR3aa: CASSFASGGPSSYNEQFF
CDR3nt: TGTGCCAGCAGCTTTGCTAGCGGGGGCCCAAGCTCCTACAATGAGCAGTTCTTC

j_gene: TRBJ1-4
abundance: -
v_gene: TRBV12-3/TRBV12-4
d_gene: TRBD1
CDR3aa: CASRHHTGTGDEKLFF
CDR3nt: TGTGCCAGCAGACACCACACCGGGACAGGGGATGAAAAACTGTTTTTT

j_gene: TRBJ1-4
abundance: -
v_gene: TRBV20-1
d_gene: -
CDR3aa: CSAQGVGEKLFF
CDR3nt: TGCAGTGCCCAGGGCGTTGGGGAAAAACTGTTTTTT

j_gene: TRBJ2-2
abundance: -
v_gene: TRBV12-5
d_gene: -
CDR3aa: CASARDTPNTGELFF
CDR3nt: TGTGCTAGTGCCCGGGACACCCCGAACACCGGGGAGCTGTTTTTT

j_gene: TRBJ2-5
abundance: -
v_gene: TRBV25-1
d_gene: -
CDR3aa: CASSISPLETQYF
CDR3nt: TGTGCCAGCAGTATCAGTCCACTGGAGACCCAGTACTTC

j_gene: TRBJ1-3
abundance: many
v_gene: TRBV12-3/TRBV12-4
d_gene: -
CDR3aa: CASSLGSALGNTIYF
CDR3nt: TGTGCCAGCAGTTTAGGCTCAGCGCTGGGAAACACCATATATTTT

j_gene: TRBJ1-1
abundance: -
v_gene: TRBV15
d_gene: -
CDR3aa: CATSRAGGNTEAFF
CDR3nt: TGTGCCACCAGCAGAGCCGGGGGGAACACTGAAGCTTTCTTT

j_gene: TRBJ1-1
abundance: few
v_gene: TRBV6-4
d_gene: -
CDR3aa: CASSAGSNTEAFF
CDR3nt: TGTGCCAGCAGTGCCGGATCTAACACTGAAGCTTTCTTT

j_gene: TRBJ2-5
abundance: many
v_gene: TRBV20-1
d_gene: TRBD2
CDR3aa: CSARGGSGQETQYF
CDR3nt: TGCAGTGCTAGGGGGGGGTCGGGACAAGAGACCCAGTACTTC

j_gene: TRBJ2-3
abundance: many
v_gene: TRBV20-1
d_gene: TRBD2
CDR3aa: CSASTTLGLAEPTDTQYF
CDR3nt: TGCAGTGCTAGCACCACCCTGGGGCTAGCGGAGCCCACAGATACGCAGTATTTT

j_gene: TRBJ2-2
abundance: few
v_gene: TRBV4-3
d_gene: -
CDR3aa: CASSQGGGRGTGELFF
CDR3nt: TGCGCCAGCAGCCAAGGGGGGGGCAGGGGGACCGGGGAGCTGTTTTTT

j_gene: TRBJ2-3
abundance: many
v_gene: TRBV6-4
d_gene: -
CDR3aa: CASSDSARVTDTQYF
CDR3nt: TGTGCCAGCAGTGACTCGGCTAGGGTCACAGATACGCAGTATTTT

j_gene: TRBJ2-1
abundance: -
v_gene: TRBV5-4
d_gene: TRBD2
CDR3aa: CASSLGLAGGNNEQFF
CDR3nt: TGTGCCAGCAGCTTGGGGCTAGCGGGAGGTAACAATGAGCAGTTCTTC

j_gene: TRBJ1-2
abundance: many
v_gene: TRBV4-3
d_gene: -
CDR3aa: CASSQDLFYPNYGYTF
CDR3nt: TGCGCCAGCAGCCAAGATCTTTTTTACCCTAACTATGGCTACACCTTC

j_gene: TRBJ2-5
abundance: many
v_gene: TRBV19
d_gene: TRBD1
CDR3aa: CATRTGVDQYF
CDR3nt: TGTGCCACCCGGACAGGGGTGGACCAGTACTTC

j_gene: TRBJ1-2
abundance: -
v_gene: TRBV12-3/TRBV12-4
d_gene: -
CDR3aa: CASKYIGQIYGYTF
CDR3nt: TGTGCCAGCAAATATATCGGGCAAATCTATGGCTACACCTTC

j_gene: TRBJ2-1
abundance: few
v_gene: TRBV5-1
d_gene: -
CDR3aa: CASSWDGSRGNEQFF
CDR3nt: TGCGCCAGCAGCTGGGACGGGAGTAGGGGCAATGAGCAGTTCTTC

j_gene: TRBJ1-6
abundance: many
v_gene: TRBV9
d_gene: TRBD1
CDR3aa: CASSVADRDHNSPLHF
CDR3nt: TGTGCCAGCAGCGTAGCCGACAGGGACCATAATTCACCCCTCCACTTT

j_gene: TRBJ2-3
abundance: few
v_gene: TRBV11-2
d_gene: -
CDR3aa: CASSGIGAPEGPSGTDTQYF
CDR3nt: TGTGCCAGCAGCGGGATTGGGGCTCCCGAGGGGCCTAGCGGCACAGATACGCAGTATTTT

j_gene: TRBJ2-7
abundance: -
v_gene: TRBV27
d_gene: -
CDR3aa: CASSLTSDSSYEQYF
CDR3nt: TGTGCCAGCAGCCTTACCTCGGACAGTTCCTACGAGCAGTACTTC

j_gene: TRBJ1-4
abundance: -
v_gene: TRBV10-3
d_gene: TRBD1
CDR3aa: CAISDGGGRNEKLFF
CDR3nt: TGTGCCATCAGTGACGGAGGGGGCAGAAATGAAAAACTGTTTTTT

j_gene: TRBJ2-5
abundance: few
v_gene: TRBV2
d_gene: -
CDR3aa: CASRDRNGETQYF
CDR3nt: TGTGCCAGCAGGGACAGAAATGGTGAGACCCAGTACTTC

j_gene: TRBJ1-2
abundance: few
v_gene: TRBV12-5
d_gene: -
CDR3aa: CASGPDVNYGYTF
CDR3nt: TGTGCTAGTGGTCCGGACGTGAACTATGGCTACACCTTC

j_gene: TRBJ2-5
abundance: -
v_gene: TRBV7-9
d_gene: TRBD1
CDR3aa: CASTRQGTGAVETQYF
CDR3nt: TGTGCCAGCACAAGGCAAGGGACAGGGGCGGTAGAGACCCAGTACTTC

j_gene: TRBJ2-3
abundance: few
v_gene: TRBV20-1
d_gene: -
CDR3aa: CSARDRGRPSDTQYF
CDR3nt: TGCAGTGCTAGAGATCGAGGGAGGCCCTCAGATACGCAGTATTTT

j_gene: TRBJ1-6
abundance: few
v_gene: TRBV7-2
d_gene: -
CDR3aa: CASSLAQRGSSYNSPLHF
CDR3nt: TGTGCCAGCAGCTTAGCGCAGAGAGGAAGCTCCTATAATTCACCCCTCCACTTT

j_gene: TRBJ2-1
abundance: few
v_gene: TRBV7-8
d_gene: TRBD2
CDR3aa: CASSLKRELNEQFF
CDR3nt: TGTGCCAGCAGCTTGAAGCGGGAGTTGAATGAGCAGTTCTTC

j_gene: TRBJ1-1
abundance: many
v_gene: TRBV3-1
d_gene: TRBD1
CDR3aa: CASQGQATEAFF
CDR3nt: TGTGCCAGCCAGGGACAGGCCACTGAAGCTTTCTTT

j_gene: TRBJ2-1
abundance: few
v_gene: TRBV10-3
d_gene: TRBD2
CDR3aa: CAISEGLGLAVGSYNEQFF
CDR3nt: TGTGCCATCAGTGAGGGACTCGGACTAGCTGTGGGGTCCTACAATGAGCAGTTCTTC

j_gene: TRBJ1-1
abundance: -
v_gene: TRBV12-3/TRBV12-4
d_gene: -
CDR3aa: CASSPYDTLNTEAFF
CDR3nt: TGTGCCAGCAGTCCCTACGACACCCTGAACACTGAAGCTTTCTTT

j_gene: TRBJ2-1
abundance: many
v_gene: TRBV2
d_gene: -
CDR3aa: CASRVGGARNNEQFF
CDR3nt: TGTGCCAGCAGGGTGGGCGGGGCCCGTAACAATGAGCAGTTCTTC

j_gene: TRBJ2-7
abundance: -
v_gene: TRBV25-1
d_gene: TRBD2
CDR3aa: CASSGAGVYEQYF
CDR3nt: TGTGCCAGCAGTGGCGCGGGGGTGTACGAGCAGTACTTC

j_gene: TRBJ2-2
abundance: many
v_gene: TRBV3-1
d_gene: -
CDR3aa: CASSQEGASENTGELFF
CDR3nt: TGTGCCAGCAGCCAAGAAGGGGCTAGCGAGAACACCGGGGAGCTGTTTTTT

j_gene: TRBJ1-2
abundance: few
v_gene: TRBV6-2/TRBV6-3
d_gene: -
CDR3aa: CASTGPYGYTF
CDR3nt: TGTGCCAGCACCGGGCCCTATGGCTACACCTTC

j_gene: TRBJ2-3
abundance: many
v_gene: TRBV5-4
d_gene: -
CDR3aa: CASSVSTDTQYF
CDR3nt: TGTGCCAGCAGCGTAAGCACAGATACGCAGTATTTT

j_gene: TRBJ2-7
abundance: few
v_gene: TRBV18
d_gene: TRBD1
CDR3aa: CASSPTRGREQYF
CDR3nt: TGTGCCAGCTCACCAACCAGGGGGCGCGAGCAGTACTTC

j_gene: TRBJ2-5
abundance: -
v_gene: TRBV6-5
d_gene: -
CDR3aa: CASSYWGPFNETQYF
CDR3nt: TGTGCCAGCAGTTACTGGGGACCGTTTAATGAGACCCAGTACTTC

j_gene: TRBJ2-7
abundance: -
v_gene: TRBV5-4
d_gene: TRBD1
CDR3aa: CASSRLGTALSYEQYF
CDR3nt: TGTGCCAGCAGCCGTCTTGGGACAGCCCTCTCCTACGAGCAGTACTTC

j_gene: TRBJ2-4
abundance: -
v_gene: TRBV29-1
d_gene: -
CDR3aa: CSVVTDQNVQYF
CDR3nt: TGCAGCGTTGTAACAGACCAAAACGTTCAGTACTTC

j_gene: TRBJ2-7
abundance: many
v_gene: TRBV20-1
d_gene: -
CDR3aa: CSARWGGGHEQYF
CDR3nt: TGCAGTGCTAGATGGGGCGGCGGCCACGAGCAGTACTTC